This T cell receptor (beta chain) was identified in a study of blood T cell repertoires in COVID-19. Study at large: T cells, B-cell-depleted T cells, or PBMCs provided the cDNA or gDNA that served as material.

CDR1 SGHDN and CDR2 FVKESK come from the germline V gene. The V and J ends lost 2 bases and 0 bases respectively, with 12 bases between them. This CDR3 contains 16 residues. Per the study methods: How many nucleated cells were present was estimated from reference gene primer amplification. Produced via immunoSEQ multiplex PCR; TCRdb's table is partial and in-frame only. That table furnishes V, J and clone size, whereas the DNA furnished D and trimming. The sample shows about 33,000 clones, approximately 85% of them seen only once. The TCR comes from a human donor in a cohort sampled during active COVID-19. The rearrangement joins TRBV14 to TRBJ2-3; no clear D gene. Sequencing was done on a sample of peripheral blood. The CDR3 DNA follows: TGTGCCAGCAGCCAAAGCGTGGCACACAGCACAGATACGCAGTATTTT. This sequence encodes CASSQSVAHSTDTQYF.